This T cell receptor beta chain was obtained from a study of T-cell memory formation after mild COVID-19. Study-level information: Largely donor-specific sequence clusters came from a couple of donors.

This clonotype was observed a single time. Constant-segment primers and 5'RACE yielded cDNA libraries for TCR alpha and TCR beta, each carrying sample barcodes and UMIs. TCRdb re-analysed the 5' RACE reads in MiXCR, keeping a single row per CDR3 protein. The repertoire holds hundreds of thousands of distinct CDR3 sequences, with approximately 15% as singletons. V shed 8 bases and J 2 bases; nucleotides not matched to a gene: 18. The CDR3 extends over 17 amino acids. V and J are TRBV23-1 and TRBJ2-7, with 7 bases fitting TRBD2. Being an ORF, TRBV23-1 has a function that is uncertain. This clonotype was obtained from an adult woman who had mild COVID-19 (a few samples of this study predate the infection). Cell type and time point are not known. Input material: PBMCs or a T cell subset sorted from them (not recorded which). CDR3 bases: TGCGCCAGCGGGAGGGGAGGACCGCAGACCGACCCCTACGAGCAGTACTTC. It yields the protein CASGRGGPQTDPYEQYF.